The entry that follows covers one T cell receptor (beta chain) sequence. Its antigen is still unknown. These data are taken from a study of T cell responses to AZD1222 COVID-19 vaccine. TCRdb's table, derived via immunoSEQ multiplex PCR, lists solely in-frame clones and lacks some. The sample yields fewer than 150,000 clones, about 87% seen once. Study-level findings and limits: In a largely white British group with more females than males, clonal diversity was possibly underestimated.

Between the trimmed V and J ends, which lost 3 bases and 2 bases, there was a span of 11 bases. This CDR3 comprises 14 residues. Looked up from germline, CDR1 is MDHEN and CDR2 is SYDVKM. This chain joins TRBV28 and TRBJ2-7; no clear D. The sample consisted of peripheral blood, taken on day 0 of AZD1222 vaccination. The sequence was collected from an adult in good health. The chain's CDR3 is CASSFPGETYEQYF. The CDR3 DNA is TGTGCCAGCAGTTTTCCTGGAGAAACCTACGAGCAGTACTTC.